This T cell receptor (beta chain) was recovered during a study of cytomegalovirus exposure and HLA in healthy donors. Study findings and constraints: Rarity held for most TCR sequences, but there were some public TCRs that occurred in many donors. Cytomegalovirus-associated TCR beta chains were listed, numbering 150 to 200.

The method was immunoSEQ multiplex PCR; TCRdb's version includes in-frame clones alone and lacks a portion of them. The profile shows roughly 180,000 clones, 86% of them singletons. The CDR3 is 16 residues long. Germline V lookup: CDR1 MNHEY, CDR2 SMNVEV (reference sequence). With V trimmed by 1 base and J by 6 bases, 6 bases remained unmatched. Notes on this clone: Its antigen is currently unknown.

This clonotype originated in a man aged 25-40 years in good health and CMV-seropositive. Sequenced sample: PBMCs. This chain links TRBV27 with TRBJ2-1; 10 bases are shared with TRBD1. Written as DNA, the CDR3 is TGTGCCAGCAGTTTATGGGGACAGGGGACGGCCAATGAGCAGTTCTTC. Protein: CASSLWGQGTANEQFF.